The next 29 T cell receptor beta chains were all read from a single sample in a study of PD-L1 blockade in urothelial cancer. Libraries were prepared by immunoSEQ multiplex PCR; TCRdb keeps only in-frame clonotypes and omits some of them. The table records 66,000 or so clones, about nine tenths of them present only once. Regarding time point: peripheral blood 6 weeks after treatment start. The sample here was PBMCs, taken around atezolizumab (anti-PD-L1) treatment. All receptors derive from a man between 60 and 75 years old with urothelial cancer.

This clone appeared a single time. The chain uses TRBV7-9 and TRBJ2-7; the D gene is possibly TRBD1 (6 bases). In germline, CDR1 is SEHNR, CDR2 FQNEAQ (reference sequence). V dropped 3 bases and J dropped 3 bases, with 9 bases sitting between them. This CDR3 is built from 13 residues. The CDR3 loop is CASSFRGGYEQYF. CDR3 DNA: TGTGCCAGCAGCTTCCGAGGGGGCTACGAGCAGTACTTC.

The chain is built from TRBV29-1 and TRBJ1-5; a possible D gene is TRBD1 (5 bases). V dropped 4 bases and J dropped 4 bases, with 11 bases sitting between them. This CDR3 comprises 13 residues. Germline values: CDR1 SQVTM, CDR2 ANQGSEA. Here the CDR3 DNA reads TGCAGCGTTGCAGGGCAGAGGAATCAGCCCCAGCATTTT. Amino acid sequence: CSVAGQRNQPQHF.

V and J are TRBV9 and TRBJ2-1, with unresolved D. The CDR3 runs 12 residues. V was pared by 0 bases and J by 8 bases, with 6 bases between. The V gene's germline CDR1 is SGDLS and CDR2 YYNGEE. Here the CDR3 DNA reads TGTGCCAGCAGCGTAGGTCATTATGAGCAGTTCTTC. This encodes CASSVGHYEQFF.

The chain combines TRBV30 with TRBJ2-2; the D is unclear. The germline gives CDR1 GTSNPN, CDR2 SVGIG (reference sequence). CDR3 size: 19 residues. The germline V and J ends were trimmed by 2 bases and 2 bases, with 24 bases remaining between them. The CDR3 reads CAWSQIPAMTGLNTGELFF. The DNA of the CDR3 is TGTGCCTGGAGTCAAATTCCGGCCATGACTGGATTAAACACCGGGGAGCTGTTTTTT.

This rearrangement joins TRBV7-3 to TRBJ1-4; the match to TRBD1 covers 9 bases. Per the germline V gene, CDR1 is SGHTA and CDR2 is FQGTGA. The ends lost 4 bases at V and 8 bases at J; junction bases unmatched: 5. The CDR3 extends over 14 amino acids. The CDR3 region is CASSSDRGFEKLFF. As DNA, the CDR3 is TGTGCCAGCAGCTCGGACAGGGGCTTCGAAAAACTGTTTTTT.

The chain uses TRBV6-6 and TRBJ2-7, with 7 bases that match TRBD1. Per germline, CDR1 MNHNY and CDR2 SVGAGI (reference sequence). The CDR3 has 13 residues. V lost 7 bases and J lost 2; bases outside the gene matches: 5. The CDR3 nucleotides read TGTGCCAGCAAGAAGGGGACAGCCTACGAGCAGTACTTC. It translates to CASKKGTAYEQYF.

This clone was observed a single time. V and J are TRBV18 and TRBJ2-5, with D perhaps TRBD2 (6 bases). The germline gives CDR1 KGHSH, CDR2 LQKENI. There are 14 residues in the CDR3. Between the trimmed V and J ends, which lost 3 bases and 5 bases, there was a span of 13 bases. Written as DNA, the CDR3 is TGTGCCAGCTCACCCCAGGGACTGAGGGAGACCCAGTACTTC. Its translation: CASSPQGLRETQYF.

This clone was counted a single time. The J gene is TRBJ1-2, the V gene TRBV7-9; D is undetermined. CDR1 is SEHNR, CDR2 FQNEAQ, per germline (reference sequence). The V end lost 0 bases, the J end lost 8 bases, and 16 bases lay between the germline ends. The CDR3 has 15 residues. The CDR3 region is CASSLALAGLGGYTF. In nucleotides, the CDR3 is TGTGCCAGCAGCTTAGCGCTCGCCGGGTTAGGCGGCTACACCTTC.

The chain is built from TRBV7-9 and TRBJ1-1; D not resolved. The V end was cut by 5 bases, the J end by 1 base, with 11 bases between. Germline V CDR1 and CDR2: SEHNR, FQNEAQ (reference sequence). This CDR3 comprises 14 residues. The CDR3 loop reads CASSLSTENTEAFF. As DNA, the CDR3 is TGTGCCAGCAGCCTAAGCACAGAGAACACTGAAGCTTTCTTT. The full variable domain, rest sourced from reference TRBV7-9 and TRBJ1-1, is DTGVSQNPRHKITKRGQNVTFRCDPISEHNRLYWYRQTLGQGPEFLTYFQNEAQLEKSRLLSDRFSAERPKGSFSTLEIQRTEQGDSAMYLCASSLSTENTEAFFGQGTRLTVV.

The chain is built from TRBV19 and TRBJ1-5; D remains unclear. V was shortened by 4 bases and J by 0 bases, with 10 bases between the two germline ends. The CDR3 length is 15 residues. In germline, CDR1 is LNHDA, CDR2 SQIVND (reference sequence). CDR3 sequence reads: CASSTRIYSNQPQHF. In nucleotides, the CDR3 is TGTGCCAGTAGTACGCGTATCTATAGCAATCAGCCCCAGCATTTT.

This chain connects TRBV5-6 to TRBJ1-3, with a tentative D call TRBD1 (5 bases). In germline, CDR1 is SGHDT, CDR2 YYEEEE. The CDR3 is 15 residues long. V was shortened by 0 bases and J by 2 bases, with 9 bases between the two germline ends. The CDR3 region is CASSLGSGAGNTIYF. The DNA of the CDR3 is TGTGCCAGCAGCTTGGGGTCGGGGGCTGGAAACACCATATATTTT.

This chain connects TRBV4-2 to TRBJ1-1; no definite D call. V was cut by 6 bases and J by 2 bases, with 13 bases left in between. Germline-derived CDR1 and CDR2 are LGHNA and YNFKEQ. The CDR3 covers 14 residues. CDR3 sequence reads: CASREHRVNTEAFF. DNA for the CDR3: TGTGCCAGCAGGGAACACAGAGTTAACACTGAAGCTTTCTTT.

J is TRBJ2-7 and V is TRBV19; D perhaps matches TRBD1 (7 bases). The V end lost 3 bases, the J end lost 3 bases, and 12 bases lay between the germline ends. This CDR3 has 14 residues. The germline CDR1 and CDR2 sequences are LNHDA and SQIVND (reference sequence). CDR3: CASSIEQGGYEQYF. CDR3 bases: TGTGCCAGTAGTATTGAGCAGGGGGGCTACGAGCAGTACTTC.

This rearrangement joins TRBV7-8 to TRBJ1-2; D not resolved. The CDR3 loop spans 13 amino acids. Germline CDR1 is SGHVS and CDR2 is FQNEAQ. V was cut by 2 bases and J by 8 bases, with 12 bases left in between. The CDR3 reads CASSLTLLGGYTF. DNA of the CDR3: TGTGCCAGCAGCTTAACCCTCCTCGGGGGCTACACCTTC.

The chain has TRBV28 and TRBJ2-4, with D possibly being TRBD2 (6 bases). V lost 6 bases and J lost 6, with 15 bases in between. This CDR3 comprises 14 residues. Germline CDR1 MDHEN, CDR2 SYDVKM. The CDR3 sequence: CASSLRRGTNIQYF. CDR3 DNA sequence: TGTGCCAGCAGCCTCCGCCGGGGGACAAACATTCAGTACTTC.

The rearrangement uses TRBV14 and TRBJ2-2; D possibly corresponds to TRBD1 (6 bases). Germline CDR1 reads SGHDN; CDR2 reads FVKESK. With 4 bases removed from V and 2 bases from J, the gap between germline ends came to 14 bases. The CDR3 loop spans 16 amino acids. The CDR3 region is CASSRSAGVNTGELFF. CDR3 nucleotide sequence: TGTGCCAGCAGCCGCTCAGCAGGGGTAAACACCGGGGAGCTGTTTTTT.

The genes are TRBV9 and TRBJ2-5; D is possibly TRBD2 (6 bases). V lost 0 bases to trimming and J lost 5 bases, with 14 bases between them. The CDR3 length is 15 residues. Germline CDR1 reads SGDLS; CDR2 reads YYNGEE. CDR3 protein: CASSVATSARETQYF. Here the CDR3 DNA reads TGTGCCAGCAGCGTAGCGACTAGTGCTCGGGAGACCCAGTACTTC.

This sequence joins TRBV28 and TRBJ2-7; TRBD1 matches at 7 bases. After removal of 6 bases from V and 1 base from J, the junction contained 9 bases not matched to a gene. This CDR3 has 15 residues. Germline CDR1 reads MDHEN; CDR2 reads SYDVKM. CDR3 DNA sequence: TGTGCCAGCAGCTCACGGACAGGCCTTTCCTACGAGCAGTACTTC. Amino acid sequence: CASSSRTGLSYEQYF.

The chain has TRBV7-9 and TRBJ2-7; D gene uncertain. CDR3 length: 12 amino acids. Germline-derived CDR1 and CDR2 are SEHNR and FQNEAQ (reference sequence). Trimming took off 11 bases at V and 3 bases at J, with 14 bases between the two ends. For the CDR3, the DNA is TGTGCCGGCGGCGCTCTCGTCTACGAGCAGTACTTC. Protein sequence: CAGGALVYEQYF.

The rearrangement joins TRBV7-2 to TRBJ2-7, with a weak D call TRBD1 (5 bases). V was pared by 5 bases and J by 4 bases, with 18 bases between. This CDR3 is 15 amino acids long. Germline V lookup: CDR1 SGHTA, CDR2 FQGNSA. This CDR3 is CASSPSWAGRYEQYF. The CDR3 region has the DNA TGTGCCAGCAGCCCTAGTTGGGCAGGGCGATACGAGCAGTACTTC. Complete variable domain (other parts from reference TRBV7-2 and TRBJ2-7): GAGVSQSPSNKVTEKGKDVELRCDPISGHTALYWYRQSLGQGLEFLIYFQGNSAPDKSGLPSDRFSAERTGGSVSTLTIQRTQQEDSAVYLCASSPSWAGRYEQYFGPGTRLTVT.

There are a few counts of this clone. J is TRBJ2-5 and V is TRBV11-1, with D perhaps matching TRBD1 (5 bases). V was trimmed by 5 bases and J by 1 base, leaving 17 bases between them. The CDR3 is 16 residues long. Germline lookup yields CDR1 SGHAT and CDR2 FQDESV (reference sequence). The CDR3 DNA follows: TGTGCCAGCAGCCCCATGGGGCCCCGGGCCCAAGAGACCCAGTACTTC. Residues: CASSPMGPRAQETQYF.

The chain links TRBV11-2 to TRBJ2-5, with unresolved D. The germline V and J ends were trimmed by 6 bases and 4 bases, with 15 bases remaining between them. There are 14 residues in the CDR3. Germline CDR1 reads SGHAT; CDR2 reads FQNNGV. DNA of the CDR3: TGTGCCAGCAGACCTACCGGGTCCCCAGAGACCCAGTACTTC. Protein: CASRPTGSPETQYF.

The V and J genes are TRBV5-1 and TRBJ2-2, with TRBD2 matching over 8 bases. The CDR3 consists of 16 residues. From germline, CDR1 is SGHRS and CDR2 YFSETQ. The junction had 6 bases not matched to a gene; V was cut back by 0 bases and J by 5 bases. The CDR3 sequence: CASSLARGGITGELFF. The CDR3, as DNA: TGCGCCAGCAGCTTGGCTCGCGGGGGGATTACCGGGGAGCTGTTTTTT.

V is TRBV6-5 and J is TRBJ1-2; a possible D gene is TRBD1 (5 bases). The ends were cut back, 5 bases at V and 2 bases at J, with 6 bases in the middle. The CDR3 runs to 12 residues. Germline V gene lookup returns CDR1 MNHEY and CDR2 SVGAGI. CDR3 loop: CASSRQNYGYTF. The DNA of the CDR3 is TGTGCCAGCAGTAGACAGAACTATGGCTACACCTTC.

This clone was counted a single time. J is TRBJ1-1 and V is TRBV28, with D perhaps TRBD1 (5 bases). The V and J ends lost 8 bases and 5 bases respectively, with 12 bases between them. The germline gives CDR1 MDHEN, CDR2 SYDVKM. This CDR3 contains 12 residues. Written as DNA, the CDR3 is TGTGCCAGCTCGCCAGGGTGGACTGAAGCTTTCTTT. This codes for CASSPGWTEAFF.

The CDR3 region has the DNA TGTGCCAGCAGCTTAGGCGCTAGCGGCTACAATGAGCAGTTCTTC. This translates into CASSLGASGYNEQFF. V gene TRBV7-2 combines with J gene TRBJ2-1; 7 bases line up with TRBD2. Trimming took 1 base from V and 3 from J; bases not matched to a gene: 3. Germline CDR1 and CDR2: SGHTA and FQGNSA. CDR3 length: 15 amino acids.

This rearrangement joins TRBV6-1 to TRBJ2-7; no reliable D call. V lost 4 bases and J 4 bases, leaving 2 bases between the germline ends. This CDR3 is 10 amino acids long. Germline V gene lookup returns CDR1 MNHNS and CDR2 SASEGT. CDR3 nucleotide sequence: TGTGCCAGCAGTGCATACGAGCAGTACTTC. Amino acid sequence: CASSAYEQYF.

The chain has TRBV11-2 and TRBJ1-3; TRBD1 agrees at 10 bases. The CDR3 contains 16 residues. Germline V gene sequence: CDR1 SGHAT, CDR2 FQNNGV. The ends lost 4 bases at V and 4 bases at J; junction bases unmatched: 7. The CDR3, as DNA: TGTGCCAGCAGCTCCCTTGGGACAGGGGCCGGAAACACCATATATTTT. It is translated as CASSSLGTGAGNTIYF.

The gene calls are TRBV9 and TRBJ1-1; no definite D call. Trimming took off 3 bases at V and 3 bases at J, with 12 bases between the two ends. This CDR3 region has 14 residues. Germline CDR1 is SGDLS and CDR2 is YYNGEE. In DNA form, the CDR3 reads TGTGCCAGCAGCGCCCTTACCCGGGACACTGAAGCTTTCTTT. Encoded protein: CASSALTRDTEAFF.